The clone carrying this TCR beta chain was counted only a few times. Investigators took around 11 milliliters of peripheral blood from every donor. Together with a sample-barcoded 5' primer, a J-beta primer mix was included in a second PCR lasting roughly 6 to 12 cycles. Each CDR3 protein is one row after TCRdb ran MiXCR on the 5' RACE reads. There are some 690,000 distinct CDR3 sequences in the sample; 20% to 25% occur only once, and 22% lies in the top ten. These data originate in a study of blood T cells in healthy people across ages. Germline CDR1 MGHDK, CDR2 SYGVNS. The CDR3 covers 12 residues. The V end was cut by 3 bases, the J end by 5 bases, with 7 bases between.

The chain employs TRBV25-1 and TRBJ1-2; the D is unclear. The sequencing input was blood. The TCR originated in a man between 70 and 80 years old in good health. CDR3 coding DNA: TGTGCCAGCAGTGATCAGCTTTATGGCTACACCTTC. Translated, it gives CASSDQLYGYTF.